This passage covers 16 T cell receptor beta chains from one sample sequenced in a study of regulatory T cells in long-lasting Graves disease. Arm-PCR of CDR3 regions and iRepertoire HTBI primers were used to build TCR beta libraries. TCRdb independently ran MiXCR on the multiplex PCR reads; one entry per CDR3 protein. This table has 450,000 to 500,000 distinct CDR3 sequences, around 15% appearing once. Time point specified: newly diagnosed GD, antithyroid drugs for less than 3 months. The TCR library was made from RNA that had been extracted from PBMCs in TRIzol. The sample was also reused in another study, on T cells in Graves' hyperthyroidism and ophthalmopathy.

This specimen was peripheral blood mononuclear cells (PBMCs), taken at new diagnosis, from a patient treated with antithyroid drugs. All receptors come from a man in his forties or fifties with Graves disease.

This clonotype has ten or more counts. The V and J genes are TRBV20-1 and TRBJ2-1; unclear D gene. The CDR3 has 16 residues. V was shortened by 6 bases and J by 3 bases, with 21 bases between the two germline ends. The germline V gene encodes CDR1 DFQATT and CDR2 SNEGSKA (reference sequence). As DNA, the CDR3 is TGCAGTGCCCTCCCCCGGACCCCCCTCTACTACAATGAGCAGTTCTTC. This translates into CSALPRTPLYYNEQFF.

This clonotype was seen ten or more times. The J gene is TRBJ2-7, the V gene TRBV29-1; 8 nucleotides agree with TRBD1. Looked up from germline, CDR1 is SQVTM and CDR2 is ANQGSEA. The CDR3 loop spans 14 amino acids. With V trimmed by 6 bases and J by 0 bases, 7 bases remained unmatched. DNA for the CDR3: TGCAGCGTGACGGGACAGGCCAACTCCTACGAGCAGTACTTC. Residues: CSVTGQANSYEQYF.

In its sample, this clonotype was seen a few times. The V gene is TRBV14, the J gene TRBJ2-5, with TRBD1 matching 9 bases. V was pared by 5 bases and J by 7 bases, with 5 bases of the junction left unmatched. CDR1 is SGHDN, CDR2 FVKESK, per germline. The length of the CDR3 is 13 residues. This CDR3 reads CASSWTGAATQYF. CDR3 bases: TGTGCCAGCAGCTGGACAGGGGCCGCGACCCAGTACTTC.

This clonotype was counted at least ten times. The V and J genes are TRBV2 and TRBJ2-7; maybe TRBD1 (5 bases). This CDR3 contains 12 residues. V lost 6 bases to trimming and J lost 5 bases, with 11 bases between them. CDR1 SNHLY and CDR2 FYNNEI come from the germline V gene. CDR3: CASRGAVDEQYF. Written as DNA, the CDR3 is TGTGCCAGCAGAGGGGCAGTGGACGAGCAGTACTTC.

Only a few counts were recorded for this clonotype. The CDR3 coding sequence is TGTGCCAGCAGTGAGCGACTAGCGGGAGGGAGTGAAGATACGCAGTATTTT. The encoded protein is CASSERLAGGSEDTQYF. The gene calls are TRBV2 and TRBJ2-3; 14 nucleotides line up with TRBD2. Looked up from germline, CDR1 is SNHLY and CDR2 is FYNNEI. CDR3 length equals 17 residues. Trimming at V came to 3 bases and at J to 5 bases, leaving 7 bases not matched to a gene.

This clonotype has ten or more counts. The genes are TRBV15 and TRBJ2-5; TRBD1 aligns across 7 bases. Trimming removed 0 bases from V and 5 bases from J; junction bases left unmatched: 6. The CDR3 is made up of 15 amino acids. Germline lookup yields CDR1 LNHNV and CDR2 YYDKDF (reference sequence). The CDR3 region is CATSREGGREETQYF. The CDR3 nucleotides are TGTGCCACCAGCAGAGAAGGGGGCAGGGAGGAGACCCAGTACTTC.

V and J are TRBV10-3 and TRBJ2-4, with 8 bases aligning to TRBD2. Germline V gene sequence: CDR1 ENHRY, CDR2 SYGVKD. The V segment lost 10 bases and the J segment 2 bases; nucleotides outside the gene matches: 4. This CDR3 spans 13 amino acids. CDR3: CATGGGTKNIQYF. CDR3 nucleotides: TGTGCCACCGGGGGGGGTACCAAAAACATTCAGTACTTC.

The chain uses TRBV19 and TRBJ1-1; D gene ambiguous. V shed 0 bases and J shed 4 bases, with 9 bases lying between them. The CDR3 sequence is 14 residues long. The germline gives CDR1 LNHDA, CDR2 SQIVND (reference sequence). The CDR3 sequence: CASSIDGDGTEAFF. Written as DNA, the CDR3 is TGTGCCAGTAGTATAGACGGGGATGGCACTGAAGCTTTCTTT.

This clonotype has a handful of counts. A much larger clone is a single base away; this may be a read error. The rearrangement links TRBV2 to TRBJ2-3; TRBD2 agrees at 12 bases. This CDR3 spans 16 amino acids. Germline CDR1 SNHLY, CDR2 FYNNEI. In DNA form, the CDR3 reads TGTGCCAGCAGTCCTCTAGCGGGAGGGCCCTCTGATACGCTGTATTTT. This codes for CASSPLAGGPSDTLYF.

This clonotype was detected only a few times. J is TRBJ2-7 and V is TRBV4-1; possibly TRBD1 or TRBD2 for D (6 bases each). V shed 8 bases and J shed 8 bases, with 19 bases lying between them. CDR1 is MGHRA and CDR2 is YSYEKL in the germline V gene. The CDR3 has 13 amino acids. CDR3 loop: CASRGTSPLQQYF. The CDR3 DNA is TGCGCCAGCCGGGGGACAAGTCCTCTCCAGCAGTACTTC.

This clonotype was counted a few times. This chain connects TRBV5-1 to TRBJ2-6, with D unresolved. Looked up from germline, CDR1 is SGHRS and CDR2 is YFSETQ. CDR3 length: 16 amino acids. V was trimmed by 4 bases and J by 0 bases, leaving 11 bases between them. CDR3 sequence reads: CASSLGPLSGANVLTF. CDR3 in DNA: TGCGCCAGCAGCCTCGGACCTCTCTCTGGGGCCAACGTCCTGACTTTC.

Regarding this clonotype: It may be a read error: a sequence one base away is much more abundant. The chain joins TRBV20-1 to TRBJ2-4; 9 bases fit TRBD1. The CDR3 consists of 14 residues. CDR1 is DFQATT, CDR2 SNEGSKA, per germline (reference sequence). The V gene end was trimmed by 5 bases and the J gene end by 13 bases; junction bases not matched to a gene: 15. CDR3 protein: CSAPGTGRDNEQYF. CDR3 coding DNA: TGCAGTGCTCCCGGGACAGGGAGGGACAATGAGCAGTACTTC.

The rearrangement uses TRBV20-1 and TRBJ2-1, with D maybe TRBD2 (6 bases). In germline, CDR1 is DFQATT, CDR2 SNEGSKA (reference sequence). Trimming stripped 0 bases from V and 4 bases from J, with 13 bases between. This CDR3 is built from 15 residues. CDR3 DNA sequence: TGCAGTGCTAGAGATCAAGCGGGCATATACAATGAGCAGTTCTTC. Its translation: CSARDQAGIYNEQFF.

At least ten counts were recorded for this clonotype. The chain employs TRBV24-1 and TRBJ2-3; no clear D gene. Germline V gene lookup returns CDR1 KGHDR and CDR2 SFDVKD. Trimming took off 4 bases at V and 3 bases at J, with 13 bases between the two ends. CDR3 length: 15 residues. CDR3 amino acids: CATSDPERGTDTQYF. DNA for the CDR3: TGTGCCACCAGTGACCCGGAACGAGGTACAGATACGCAGTATTTT.

This clonotype came up many times. The rearrangement uses TRBV2 and TRBJ2-3, with TRBD2 identical over 8 bases. The CDR3 extends over 16 amino acids. Looked up from germline, CDR1 is SNHLY and CDR2 is FYNNEI. V was clipped by 6 bases and J by 4 bases; unmatched bases: 12. The CDR3 DNA reads TGTGCCAGCAGCCTGGGACTAGTTGCCGAGGCAGATACGCAGTATTTT. It translates to CASSLGLVAEADTQYF.

The table lists this clonotype with many counts. The CDR3 DNA follows: TGTGCCAGCAGCACCGGGACCAGACAGTCGAACACCGGGGAGCTGTTTTTT. Amino acid sequence: CASSTGTRQSNTGELFF. The chain employs TRBV11-2 and TRBJ2-2, with D possibly being TRBD1 or TRBD2 (5 bases each). V lost 5 bases and J 0 bases, leaving 16 bases between the germline ends. The CDR3 extends over 17 amino acids. Germline V lookup: CDR1 SGHAT, CDR2 FQNNGV.